This T cell receptor beta chain was retrieved from a study of T cell repertoires in cytomegalovirus infection. With regard to this clonotype: Antigen unknown.

Via MiXCR, TCRdb re-called the reads, giving one row per CDR3 protein. This table has about 130,000 distinct CDR3 sequences, roughly a third appearing once. This CDR3 region has 13 residues. V was pared by 4 bases and J by 5 bases, with 8 bases between. CDR1 and CDR2 (germline): KGHDR, SFDVKD. Findings and caveats of the study: Dominating the ex vivo response were HLA-C-restricted CMV-specific TCR beta clonotypes.

The sequencing here drew on CD8+ T cells from cultured PBMCs, taken from culture after CMV antigen stimulation. This receptor was taken from a human donor in good health (CMV status not recorded). Some clones in this sample may be carry-over from other donors' samples. This chain links TRBV24-1 with TRBJ1-5, with D tentatively TRBD1 (5 bases). The CDR3 region has the DNA TGTGCCACCAGTGAAAGGGGTTATCAGCCCCAGCATTTT. Amino acid sequence: CATSERGYQPQHF.